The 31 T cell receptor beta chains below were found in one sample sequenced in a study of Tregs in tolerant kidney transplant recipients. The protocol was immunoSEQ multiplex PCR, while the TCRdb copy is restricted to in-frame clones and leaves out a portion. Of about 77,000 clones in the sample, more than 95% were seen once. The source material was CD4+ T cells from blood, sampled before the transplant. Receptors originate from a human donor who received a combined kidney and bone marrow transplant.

The CDR3 sequence is CASTPRRIGNSPLHF. CDR3 DNA sequence: TGTGCCAGCACCCCCCGGAGGATAGGTAATTCACCCCTCCACTTT. The chain has TRBV2 and TRBJ1-6; D is ambiguous. V shed 7 bases and J shed 6 bases, with 16 bases lying between them. CDR1 SNHLY and CDR2 FYNNEI come from the germline V gene. This CDR3 has 15 amino acids.

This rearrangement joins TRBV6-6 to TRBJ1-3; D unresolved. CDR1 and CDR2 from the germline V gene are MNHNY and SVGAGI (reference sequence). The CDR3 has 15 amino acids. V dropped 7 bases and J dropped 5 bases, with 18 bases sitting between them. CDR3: CASTDDTQTRNTIYF. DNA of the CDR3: TGTGCCAGCACCGACGACACCCAGACCAGAAACACCATATATTTT.

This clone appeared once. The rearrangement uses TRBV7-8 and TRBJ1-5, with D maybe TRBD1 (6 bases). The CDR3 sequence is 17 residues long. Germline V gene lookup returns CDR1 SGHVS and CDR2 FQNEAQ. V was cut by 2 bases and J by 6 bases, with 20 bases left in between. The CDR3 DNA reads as TGTGCCAGCAGCTTACAAACGAACAGGGTTAGTATTCAGCCCCAGCATTTT. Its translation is CASSLQTNRVSIQPQHF.

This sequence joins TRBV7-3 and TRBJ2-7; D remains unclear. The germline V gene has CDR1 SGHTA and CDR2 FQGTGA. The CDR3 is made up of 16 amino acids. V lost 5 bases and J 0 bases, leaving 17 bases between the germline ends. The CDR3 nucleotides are TGTGCCAGCAGCCCCCGGCCGGGTACTATCTCCTACGAGCAGTACTTC. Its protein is CASSPRPGTISYEQYF.

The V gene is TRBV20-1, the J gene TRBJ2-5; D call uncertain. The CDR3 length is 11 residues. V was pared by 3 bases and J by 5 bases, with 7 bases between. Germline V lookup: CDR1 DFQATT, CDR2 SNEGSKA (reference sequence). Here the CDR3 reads CSARQRETQYF. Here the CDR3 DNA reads TGCAGTGCTAGGCAGAGGGAGACCCAGTACTTC.

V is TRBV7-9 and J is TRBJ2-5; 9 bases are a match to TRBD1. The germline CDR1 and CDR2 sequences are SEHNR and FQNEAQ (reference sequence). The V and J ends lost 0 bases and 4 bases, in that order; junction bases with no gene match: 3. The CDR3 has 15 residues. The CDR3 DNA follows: TGTGCCAGCAGCTTAGCGGGACAGGGTAGAGAGACCCAGTACTTC. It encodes CASSLAGQGRETQYF.

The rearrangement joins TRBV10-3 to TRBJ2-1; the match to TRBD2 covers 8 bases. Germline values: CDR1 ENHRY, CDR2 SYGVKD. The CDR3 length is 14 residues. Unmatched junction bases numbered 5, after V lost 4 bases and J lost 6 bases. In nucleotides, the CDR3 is TGTGCCATCAGTGGGGGACTAGACAGCAATGAGCAGTTCTTC. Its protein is CAISGGLDSNEQFF.

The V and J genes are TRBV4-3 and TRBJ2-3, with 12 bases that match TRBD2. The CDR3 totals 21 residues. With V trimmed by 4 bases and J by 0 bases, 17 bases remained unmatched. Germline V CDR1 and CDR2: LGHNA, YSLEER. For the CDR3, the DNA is TGCGCCAGCAGCCGGCAGCCCCTAGCGGGAGGGGCTTATGCTAGCACAGATACGCAGTATTTT. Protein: CASSRQPLAGGAYASTDTQYF.

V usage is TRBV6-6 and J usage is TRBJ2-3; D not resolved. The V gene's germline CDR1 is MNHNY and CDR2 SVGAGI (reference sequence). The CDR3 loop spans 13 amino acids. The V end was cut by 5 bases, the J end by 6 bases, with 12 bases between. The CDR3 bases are TGTGCCAGCAGTCCCTTTTCCCCCGATACGCAGTATTTT. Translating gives CASSPFSPDTQYF.

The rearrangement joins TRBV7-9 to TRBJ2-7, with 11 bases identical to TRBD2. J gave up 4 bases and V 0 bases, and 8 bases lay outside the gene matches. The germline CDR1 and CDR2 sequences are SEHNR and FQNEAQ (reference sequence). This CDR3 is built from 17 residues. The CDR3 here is CASSLALQTSGKYEQYF. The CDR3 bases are TGTGCCAGCAGCTTAGCTCTCCAGACTAGCGGGAAGTACGAGCAGTACTTC. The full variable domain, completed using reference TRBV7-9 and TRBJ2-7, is DTGVSQNPRHKITKRGQNVTFRCDPISEHNRLYWYRQTLGQGPEFLTYFQNEAQLEKSRLLSDRFSAERPKGSFSTLEIQRTEQGDSAMYLCASSLALQTSGKYEQYFGPGTRLTVT.

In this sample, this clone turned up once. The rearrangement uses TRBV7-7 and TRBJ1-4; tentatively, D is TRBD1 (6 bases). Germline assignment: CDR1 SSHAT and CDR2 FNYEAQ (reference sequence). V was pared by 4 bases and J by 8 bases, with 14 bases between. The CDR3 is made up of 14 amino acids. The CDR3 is CASSSGTSGEKLFF. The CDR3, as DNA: TGTGCCAGCAGCTCCGGGACATCCGGGGAAAAACTGTTTTTT.

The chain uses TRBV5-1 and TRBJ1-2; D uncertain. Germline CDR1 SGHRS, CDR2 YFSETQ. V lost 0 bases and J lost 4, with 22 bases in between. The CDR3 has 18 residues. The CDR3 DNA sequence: TGCGCCAGCAGCTTGGCCTCTTCCGTTTGGGCTAAGACCTATGGCTACACCTTC. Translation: CASSLASSVWAKTYGYTF.

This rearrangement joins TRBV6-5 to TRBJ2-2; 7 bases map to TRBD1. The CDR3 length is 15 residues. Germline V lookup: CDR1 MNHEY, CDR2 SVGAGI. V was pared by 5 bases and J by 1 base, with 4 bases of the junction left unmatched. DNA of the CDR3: TGTGCCAGCAGTCACCGGGACAGGAACACCGGGGAGCTGTTTTTT. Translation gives CASSHRDRNTGELFF.

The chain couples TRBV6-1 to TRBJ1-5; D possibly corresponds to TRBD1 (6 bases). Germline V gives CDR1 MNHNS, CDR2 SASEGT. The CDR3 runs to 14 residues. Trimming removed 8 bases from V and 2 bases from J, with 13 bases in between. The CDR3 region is CASQGQRRNQPQHF. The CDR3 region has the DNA TGTGCCAGCCAAGGACAGAGACGCAATCAGCCCCAGCATTTT.

The CDR3 here is CASSLSSGSYGNTIYF. The DNA of the CDR3 is TGTGCCAGCAGTTTAAGTTCGGGGTCGTATGGAAACACCATATATTTT. This rearrangement joins TRBV28 to TRBJ1-3, with D unclear. V lost 2 bases and J 3 bases, leaving 14 bases between the germline ends. The CDR3 is 16 amino acids. CDR1 and CDR2 from the germline V gene are MDHEN and SYDVKM.

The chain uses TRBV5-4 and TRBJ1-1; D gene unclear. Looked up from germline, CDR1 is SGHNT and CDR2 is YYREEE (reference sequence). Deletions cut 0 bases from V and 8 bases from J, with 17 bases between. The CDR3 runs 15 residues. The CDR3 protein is CASSLDLGLVTEAFF. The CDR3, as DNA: TGTGCCAGCAGCTTGGATCTTGGCCTTGTGACAGAAGCTTTCTTT.

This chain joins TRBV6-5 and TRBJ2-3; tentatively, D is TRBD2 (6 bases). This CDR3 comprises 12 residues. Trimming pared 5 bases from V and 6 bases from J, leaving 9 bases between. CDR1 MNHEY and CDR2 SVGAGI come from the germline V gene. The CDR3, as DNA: TGTGCCAGCAGTCGGGGGTGGGATACGCAGTATTTT. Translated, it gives CASSRGWDTQYF.

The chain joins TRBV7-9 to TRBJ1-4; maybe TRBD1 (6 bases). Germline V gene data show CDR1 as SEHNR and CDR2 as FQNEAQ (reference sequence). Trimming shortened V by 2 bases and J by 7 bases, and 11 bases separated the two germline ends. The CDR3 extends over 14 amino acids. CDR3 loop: CASSLQEGVEKLFF. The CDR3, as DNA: TGTGCCAGCAGCTTACAAGAGGGGGTTGAAAAACTGTTTTTT. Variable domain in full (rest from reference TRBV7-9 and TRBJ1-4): DTGVSQNPRHKITKRGQNVTFRCDPISEHNRLYWYRQTLGQGPEFLTYFQNEAQLEKSRLLSDRFSAERPKGSFSTLEIQRTEQGDSAMYLCASSLQEGVEKLFFGSGTQLSVL.

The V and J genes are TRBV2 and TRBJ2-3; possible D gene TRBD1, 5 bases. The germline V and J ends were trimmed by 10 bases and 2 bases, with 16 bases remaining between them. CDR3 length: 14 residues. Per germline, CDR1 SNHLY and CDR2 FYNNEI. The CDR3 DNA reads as TGTGCCAAGATGCAGGGTTTTGACACAGATACGCAGTATTTT. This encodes CAKMQGFDTDTQYF.

This CDR3 is CASSPEDSNYGYTF. The DNA of the CDR3 is TGCGCCAGCAGCCCGGAGGACAGTAACTATGGCTACACCTTC. The V call is TRBV5-1, the J call TRBJ1-2; TRBD1 is a possible D gene (6 bases). V lost 4 bases and J lost 1, with 11 bases in between. CDR3 length: 14 amino acids. The V gene's germline CDR1 is SGHRS and CDR2 YFSETQ.

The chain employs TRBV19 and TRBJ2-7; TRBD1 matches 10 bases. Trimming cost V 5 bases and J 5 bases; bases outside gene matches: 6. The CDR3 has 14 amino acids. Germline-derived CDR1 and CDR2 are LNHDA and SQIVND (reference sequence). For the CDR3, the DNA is TGTGCCAGTAGTTACGGGACAGGGGTTAACGAGCAGTACTTC. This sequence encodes CASSYGTGVNEQYF.

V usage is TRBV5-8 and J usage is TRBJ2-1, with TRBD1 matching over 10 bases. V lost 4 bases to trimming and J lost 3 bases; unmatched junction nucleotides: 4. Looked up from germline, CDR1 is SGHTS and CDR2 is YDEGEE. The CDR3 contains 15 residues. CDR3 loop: CASSTRTGGYNEQFF. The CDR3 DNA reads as TGTGCCAGCAGCACCAGGACAGGGGGCTACAATGAGCAGTTCTTC.

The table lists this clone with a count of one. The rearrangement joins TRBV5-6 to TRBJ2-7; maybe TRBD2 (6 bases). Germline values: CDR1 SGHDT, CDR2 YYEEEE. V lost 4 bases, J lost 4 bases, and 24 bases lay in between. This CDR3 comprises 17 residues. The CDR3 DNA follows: TGTGCCAGCAGCAAAAGACTCGGGGGTTACGCCTTTTACGAGCAGTACTTC. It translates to CASSKRLGGYAFYEQYF.

CDR3 amino acids: CASRPMDRKYGYTF. CDR3 bases: TGTGCCAGCAGGCCCATGGACAGGAAATATGGCTACACCTTC. V is TRBV28 and J is TRBJ1-2; TRBD1 matches 7 bases. Trimming cost V 6 bases and J 5 bases; bases outside gene matches: 9. This CDR3 is 14 amino acids long. Germline assignment: CDR1 MDHEN and CDR2 SYDVKM.

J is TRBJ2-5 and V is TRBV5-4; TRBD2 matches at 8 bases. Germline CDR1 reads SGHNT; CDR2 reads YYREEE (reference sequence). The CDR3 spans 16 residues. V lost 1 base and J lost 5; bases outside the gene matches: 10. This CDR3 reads CASSLKGAGVWETQYF. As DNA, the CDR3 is TGTGCCAGCAGCTTGAAAGGAGCGGGAGTTTGGGAGACCCAGTACTTC.

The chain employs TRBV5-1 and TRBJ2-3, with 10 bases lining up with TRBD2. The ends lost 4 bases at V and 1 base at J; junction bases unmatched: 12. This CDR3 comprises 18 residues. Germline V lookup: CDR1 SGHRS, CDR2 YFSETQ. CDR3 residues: CASSPGGVAGGRTDTQYF. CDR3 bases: TGCGCCAGCAGCCCTGGTGGGGTAGCGGGGGGCCGCACAGATACGCAGTATTTT.

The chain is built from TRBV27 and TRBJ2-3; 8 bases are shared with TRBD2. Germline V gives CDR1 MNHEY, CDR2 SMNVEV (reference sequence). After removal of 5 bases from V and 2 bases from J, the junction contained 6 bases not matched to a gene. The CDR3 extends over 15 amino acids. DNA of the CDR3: TGTGCCAGCAGTCTGACTAGCGAATCCACAGATACGCAGTATTTT. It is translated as CASSLTSESTDTQYF.

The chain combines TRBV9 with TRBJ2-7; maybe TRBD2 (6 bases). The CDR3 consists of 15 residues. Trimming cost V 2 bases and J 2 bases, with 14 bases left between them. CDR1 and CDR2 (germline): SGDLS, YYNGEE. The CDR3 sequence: CASSVYPGLAYEQYF. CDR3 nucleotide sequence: TGTGCCAGCAGCGTGTACCCGGGACTCGCCTACGAGCAGTACTTC.

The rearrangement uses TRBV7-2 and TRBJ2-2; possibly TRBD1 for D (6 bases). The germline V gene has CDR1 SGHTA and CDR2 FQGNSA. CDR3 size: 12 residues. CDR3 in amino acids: CAEERGTGELFF. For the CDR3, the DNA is TGTGCGGAAGAGAGGGGGACCGGGGAGCTGTTTTTT.

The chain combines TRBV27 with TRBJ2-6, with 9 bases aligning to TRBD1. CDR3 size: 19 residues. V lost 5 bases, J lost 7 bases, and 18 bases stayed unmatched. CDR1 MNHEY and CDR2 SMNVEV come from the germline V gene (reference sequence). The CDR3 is CASSKLFVMGQGVANVLTF. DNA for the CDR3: TGTGCCAGCAGTAAACTATTCGTAATGGGACAGGGAGTAGCCAACGTCCTGACTTTC.

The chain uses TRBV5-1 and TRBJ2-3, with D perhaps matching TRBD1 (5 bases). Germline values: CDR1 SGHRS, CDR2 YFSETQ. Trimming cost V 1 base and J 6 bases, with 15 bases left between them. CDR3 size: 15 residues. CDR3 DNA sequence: TGCGCCAGCAGCTTGAACACAGGAGATGTCGATACGCAGTATTTT. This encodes CASSLNTGDVDTQYF.